The clone carrying this T cell receptor beta chain appeared a single time. No antigen is known for it. Extracted RNA was reverse transcribed, and the resulting cDNA served as sequencing template. Assay used: immunoSEQ multiplex PCR; TCRdb lists only in-frame clones, some missing. The sample has some 120,000 clones; 61% are singletons. V was shortened by 4 bases and J by 0 bases, with 13 bases between the two germline ends. The V gene's germline CDR1 is SGDLS and CDR2 YYNGEE. The CDR3 extends over 15 amino acids. The sample belongs to a study of CD8+ T cells in alopecia areata. Study summary: Severity scores in treated patients reflected the percentage of scalp affected.

Study observations and caveats: In scalp and blood during tofacitinib, many expanded lesional clones persisted. Tofacitinib significantly decreased scalp clonality and expanded CD8+ clones among top 100. Unlike in mice, where it was clearer, TCR sharing across patients was less clear, possibly HLA-related.

Treatment given: oral pan-JAK inhibitor, 5-10 mg twice daily. Sequences were derived from CD4+ T cells sorted from blood, sampled at week 4, from a patient treated with tofacitinib. The chain carries TRBV9 and TRBJ1-2, with D possibly being TRBD1 (6 bases). This clonotype was obtained from a human donor with alopecia areata. This chain's CDR3 is CASSPRTASNYGYTF. CDR3 coding DNA: TGTGCCAGCAGCCCAAGGACAGCTTCTAACTATGGCTACACCTTC.